This is a list of T cell receptor beta chains from one sample in a study of blood T cell repertoires in COVID-19. Sequencing was performed with immunoSEQ multiplex PCR; in TCRdb, only in-frame clones are kept and a portion is missing. In the table there are around 250,000 clones, roughly nine tenths of which are singletons. The sequencing input was PBMCs or T cells enriched from blood (not recorded which). These receptors came from a human donor in a cohort exposed to, infected with or recovered from COVID-19 (not recorded which). The donor label of this sample is uncertain. Each CDR3 is given with its conserved first and last residue. Each record gives: V gene, D gene, J gene, CDR3 protein. D genes are given only for firm matches.

v_gene: TRBV2; d_gene: -; j_gene: TRBJ1-5; CDR3aa: CASTPTGLTQPQHF
v_gene: TRBV19; d_gene: -; j_gene: TRBJ1-3; CDR3aa: CASSGAVGNTIYF
v_gene: TRBV19; d_gene: -; j_gene: TRBJ1-1; CDR3aa: CATTTSRGRNTEAFF
v_gene: TRBV2; d_gene: -; j_gene: TRBJ2-7; CDR3aa: CASRDLSYEQYF
v_gene: TRBV5-5; d_gene: -; j_gene: TRBJ2-2; CDR3aa: CASSWGQNTGELFF
v_gene: TRBV7-9; d_gene: -; j_gene: TRBJ1-1; CDR3aa: CASSFAPTGRGTEAFF
v_gene: TRBV6-1; d_gene: -; j_gene: TRBJ1-2; CDR3aa: CASSEYGAPNYGYTF
v_gene: TRBV7-9; d_gene: TRBD1; j_gene: TRBJ1-2; CDR3aa: CASSPQGAVNYGYTF
v_gene: TRBV12-3/TRBV12-4; d_gene: -; j_gene: TRBJ1-5; CDR3aa: CASSLVTGQPQHF
v_gene: TRBV29-1; d_gene: -; j_gene: TRBJ2-3; CDR3aa: CSVVGRGTDTQYF
v_gene: TRBV6-5; d_gene: -; j_gene: TRBJ2-7; CDR3aa: CASRLDRGGAYEQYF
v_gene: TRBV6-1; d_gene: TRBD1; j_gene: TRBJ1-3; CDR3aa: CASSGRLRDRASSGNTIYF
v_gene: TRBV9; d_gene: -; j_gene: TRBJ1-4; CDR3aa: CASSVRPAGEQEKLFF
v_gene: TRBV6-6; d_gene: -; j_gene: TRBJ2-7; CDR3aa: CAGGGGTTYEQYF
v_gene: TRBV7-2; d_gene: -; j_gene: TRBJ1-2; CDR3aa: CASSLAATGGTRNYGYTF
v_gene: TRBV30; d_gene: TRBD1; j_gene: TRBJ1-2; CDR3aa: CAWSYFGQGGYTF
v_gene: TRBV5-1; d_gene: -; j_gene: TRBJ2-1; CDR3aa: CASSLGVTRSYNEQFF
v_gene: TRBV5-4; d_gene: -; j_gene: TRBJ2-7; CDR3aa: CASSLGTTYEQYF
v_gene: TRBV10-3; d_gene: TRBD2; j_gene: TRBJ2-5; CDR3aa: CAISDPGELQTSGLQETQYF
v_gene: TRBV14; d_gene: TRBD1; j_gene: TRBJ2-2; CDR3aa: CASSRTGGGNTGELFF
v_gene: TRBV24-1; d_gene: TRBD1; j_gene: TRBJ1-4; CDR3aa: CATSEGLTGRHEKLFF
v_gene: TRBV2; d_gene: TRBD1; j_gene: TRBJ1-4; CDR3aa: CASSVQGATNEKLFF
v_gene: TRBV29-1; d_gene: -; j_gene: TRBJ1-1; CDR3aa: CSADTLGGTEAFF
v_gene: TRBV5-1; d_gene: -; j_gene: TRBJ2-7; CDR3aa: CASSPNDRTYEQYF
v_gene: TRBV6-5; d_gene: TRBD1; j_gene: TRBJ2-7; CDR3aa: CASSYSRDRAYEQYF
v_gene: TRBV7-2; d_gene: TRBD1; j_gene: TRBJ1-1; CDR3aa: CASSRSRGMNTEAFF
v_gene: TRBV10-1; d_gene: -; j_gene: TRBJ1-5; CDR3aa: CANTGRQPQHF
v_gene: TRBV19; d_gene: TRBD1; j_gene: TRBJ2-7; CDR3aa: CASSPGTDYEQYF
v_gene: TRBV15; d_gene: -; j_gene: TRBJ1-4; CDR3aa: CATSRDKGQSREKLFF
v_gene: TRBV11-2; d_gene: -; j_gene: TRBJ1-2; CDR3aa: CASSRMMSYGYTF
v_gene: TRBV6-5; d_gene: -; j_gene: TRBJ1-2; CDR3aa: CASSIADGYGYTF
v_gene: TRBV2; d_gene: TRBD2; j_gene: TRBJ2-4; CDR3aa: CASSASGFTEDIQYF
v_gene: TRBV5-1; d_gene: -; j_gene: TRBJ2-3; CDR3aa: CASSFPPLTDTQYF
v_gene: TRBV6-2/TRBV6-3; d_gene: -; j_gene: TRBJ2-7; CDR3aa: CASSNLVMSSYEQYF
v_gene: TRBV9; d_gene: -; j_gene: TRBJ2-5; CDR3aa: CASSMGLRQETQYF
v_gene: TRBV20-1; d_gene: TRBD1; j_gene: TRBJ1-1; CDR3aa: CSASGQETEAFF
v_gene: TRBV2; d_gene: -; j_gene: TRBJ2-7; CDR3aa: CASRNSQGSYEQYF
v_gene: TRBV28; d_gene: -; j_gene: TRBJ1-5; CDR3aa: CASSLTRGRHQPQHF
v_gene: TRBV9; d_gene: -; j_gene: TRBJ1-3; CDR3aa: CASSVDPVSGNTIYF